This TCR beta chain was sequenced in a study of human T cells and chemical hapten exposure. Notes on the study in general: DPC sensitization produced no change in TCRs with frequency above 1 in 1000. It was expanded TCRs that formed significantly more large CDR3 similarity clusters than controls did.

TCRdb re-called the RACE reads with MiXCR, one entry per CDR3 protein. The sample has more than 95,000 distinct CDR3 sequences; 30% to 35% are singletons. As concerns this clonotype: As yet, its antigen is unknown.

The CDR3 runs 15 residues. With 4 bases removed from V and 0 bases from J, the gap between germline ends came to 12 bases. CDR1 MNHNS and CDR2 SASEGT come from the germline V gene. Time point here: patch test 3, about 24 weeks after DPC sensitization. This sample's treatment: therapeutic diphenylcyclopropenone sensitization with weekly scalp DPC. Prior to each patch test being applied, blood was drawn. Donors, patients with alopecia ranging from 18 to 70 years old and judged suitable for DPC, provided samples. Sequenced material: whole blood, taken in connection with sensitization to the hapten diphenylcyclopropenone (DPC). The J gene is TRBJ1-1, the V gene TRBV6-1; unclear D gene. The TCR was taken from a man in his forties with alopecia areata. Some clones in this sample may be carry-over from other donors' samples. CDR3 loop: CASSAGVLMNTEAFF. CDR3 nucleotides: TGTGCCAGCAGTGCCGGGGTCCTAATGAACACTGAAGCTTTCTTT.